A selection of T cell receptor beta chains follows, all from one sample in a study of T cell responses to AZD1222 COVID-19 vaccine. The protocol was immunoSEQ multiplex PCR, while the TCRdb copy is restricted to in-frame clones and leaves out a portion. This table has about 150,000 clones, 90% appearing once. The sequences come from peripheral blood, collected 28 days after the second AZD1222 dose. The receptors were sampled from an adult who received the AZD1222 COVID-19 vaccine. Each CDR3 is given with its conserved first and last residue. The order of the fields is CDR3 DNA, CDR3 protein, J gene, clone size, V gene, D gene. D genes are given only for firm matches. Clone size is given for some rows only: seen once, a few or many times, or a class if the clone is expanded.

CDR3nt: TGTGCCAGCAGCTTAGCTCCGGGATCTTACGAGCAGTACTTC
CDR3aa: CASSLAPGSYEQYF
j_gene: TRBJ2-7
abundance: -
v_gene: TRBV11-2
d_gene: -

CDR3nt: TGTGCCAGTCGAAGGGGATCGGAGGATACGCAGTATTTT
CDR3aa: CASRRGSEDTQYF
j_gene: TRBJ2-3
abundance: -
v_gene: TRBV12-3/TRBV12-4
d_gene: -

CDR3nt: TGTGCCAGCAGTCCCCTTCAGGGAGCCCGGGGGGCCTACAATGAGCAGTTCTTC
CDR3aa: CASSPLQGARGAYNEQFF
j_gene: TRBJ2-1
abundance: few
v_gene: TRBV28
d_gene: TRBD2

CDR3nt: TGTGCCAGCACCTACTACACTGAAGCTTTCTTT
CDR3aa: CASTYYTEAFF
j_gene: TRBJ1-1
abundance: -
v_gene: TRBV2
d_gene: -

CDR3nt: TGCGCCAGCAGCCAAGATTTCCCCCTTATCGGCTACACCTTC
CDR3aa: CASSQDFPLIGYTF
j_gene: TRBJ1-2
abundance: -
v_gene: TRBV4-1
d_gene: -

CDR3nt: TGTGCCAGCAGCTTGGGACGACAGGGCGGTAGAAACACTGAAGCTTTCTTT
CDR3aa: CASSLGRQGGRNTEAFF
j_gene: TRBJ1-1
abundance: -
v_gene: TRBV7-9
d_gene: TRBD1

CDR3nt: TGTGCCAGCAGTTTCCCACCGGGCGAGCAGTACTTC
CDR3aa: CASSFPPGEQYF
j_gene: TRBJ2-7
abundance: -
v_gene: TRBV7-2
d_gene: -

CDR3nt: TGTGCCAGCAGCTTAGCAGCGGGACTGGCCCCCTACGAGCAGTACTTC
CDR3aa: CASSLAAGLAPYEQYF
j_gene: TRBJ2-7
abundance: -
v_gene: TRBV7-9
d_gene: TRBD2

CDR3nt: TGTGCCAGCAGCCATCCTGGACAGGGGGATGAGCAGTTCTTC
CDR3aa: CASSHPGQGDEQFF
j_gene: TRBJ2-1
abundance: -
v_gene: TRBV7-2
d_gene: TRBD1

CDR3nt: TGTGCCAGCAGCGAGGGGACCGGGGAGCTGTTTTTT
CDR3aa: CASSEGTGELFF
j_gene: TRBJ2-2
abundance: -
v_gene: TRBV9
d_gene: -

CDR3nt: TGCGCCAGCAGCTATACTAGGAACACCGGGGAGCTGTTTTTT
CDR3aa: CASSYTRNTGELFF
j_gene: TRBJ2-2
abundance: -
v_gene: TRBV5-1
d_gene: -

CDR3nt: TGTGCCAGCAGAAGAGGACTGATCTACGAGCAGTACTTC
CDR3aa: CASRRGLIYEQYF
j_gene: TRBJ2-7
abundance: -
v_gene: TRBV28
d_gene: -

CDR3nt: TGTGCCAGCACGGCCCTGCCCGCTCCGGGCTTCTCTGGGGCCAACGTCCTGACTTTC
CDR3aa: CASTALPAPGFSGANVLTF
j_gene: TRBJ2-6
abundance: -
v_gene: TRBV6-4
d_gene: -

CDR3nt: TGTGCCTGGAGTTGGGACAATGGCTCACCCCTCCACTTT
CDR3aa: CAWSWDNGSPLHF
j_gene: TRBJ1-6
abundance: -
v_gene: TRBV30
d_gene: -

CDR3nt: TGCAGTGCTAGTCCCCGGACAGGAGGAACCACTGAAGCTTTCTTT
CDR3aa: CSASPRTGGTTEAFF
j_gene: TRBJ1-1
abundance: -
v_gene: TRBV20-1
d_gene: TRBD1

CDR3nt: TGTGCCAGTAACGAGGGGGGGAGCGGGAGTATACCACAGGGCGATGAGCAGTTCTTC
CDR3aa: CASNEGGSGSIPQGDEQFF
j_gene: TRBJ2-1
abundance: once
v_gene: TRBV19
d_gene: TRBD2

CDR3nt: TGTGCCAGCTCACCGCAGAGCACAGATACGCAGTATTTT
CDR3aa: CASSPQSTDTQYF
j_gene: TRBJ2-3
abundance: -
v_gene: TRBV18
d_gene: -

CDR3nt: TGCAGCGCTGGTCCTAGCAGAGACTATGGCTACACCTTC
CDR3aa: CSAGPSRDYGYTF
j_gene: TRBJ1-2
abundance: -
v_gene: TRBV29-1
d_gene: -

CDR3nt: TGTGCCAGCAGCTTGGGCTTAGCGGGAGTTGGGCAAGAGACCCAGTACTTC
CDR3aa: CASSLGLAGVGQETQYF
j_gene: TRBJ2-5
abundance: once
v_gene: TRBV5-4
d_gene: TRBD2

CDR3nt: TGTGCCACCAGTGATTTCCGGGGACAGGGGGCGGCAGATACGCAGTATTTT
CDR3aa: CATSDFRGQGAADTQYF
j_gene: TRBJ2-3
abundance: -
v_gene: TRBV24-1
d_gene: TRBD1

CDR3nt: TGTGCCACCAGTGACGACCTACCCCCCGGTGAGCAGTTCTTC
CDR3aa: CATSDDLPPGEQFF
j_gene: TRBJ2-1
abundance: -
v_gene: TRBV24-1
d_gene: -

CDR3nt: TGTGCCAGCAGCCGGGACCTCGGAGGGGGATTCGGCTACACCTTC
CDR3aa: CASSRDLGGGFGYTF
j_gene: TRBJ1-2
abundance: -
v_gene: TRBV27
d_gene: -

CDR3nt: TGTGCCAGCAGTTCTCGACGGGTGGGGGGCAATCAGCCCCAGCATTTT
CDR3aa: CASSSRRVGGNQPQHF
j_gene: TRBJ1-5
abundance: -
v_gene: TRBV27
d_gene: -

CDR3nt: TGCGCCAGCAGCGTGCACGGGGGAACTAGCAATCAGCCCCAGCATTTT
CDR3aa: CASSVHGGTSNQPQHF
j_gene: TRBJ1-5
abundance: -
v_gene: TRBV4-1
d_gene: -

CDR3nt: TGTGCCAGCACCGGGGGGAAAGCGGGAGCCCCGACCACCGGGGAGCTGTTTTTT
CDR3aa: CASTGGKAGAPTTGELFF
j_gene: TRBJ2-2
abundance: once
v_gene: TRBV3-1/TRBV3-2
d_gene: TRBD2

CDR3nt: TGTGCCAGCAGCTCCCCCGGCGGGAGTTTGTCCTACGAGCAGTACTTC
CDR3aa: CASSSPGGSLSYEQYF
j_gene: TRBJ2-7
abundance: few
v_gene: TRBV5-6
d_gene: TRBD2

CDR3nt: TGCGCCAGCAGCCAAGATCTGGTTCAGGGGTACTATCAGCCCCAGCATTTT
CDR3aa: CASSQDLVQGYYQPQHF
j_gene: TRBJ1-5
abundance: once
v_gene: TRBV4-1
d_gene: -

CDR3nt: TGTGCCAGCCTCGGCAGGACCTACGAGCAGTACTTC
CDR3aa: CASLGRTYEQYF
j_gene: TRBJ2-7
abundance: once
v_gene: TRBV2
d_gene: -

CDR3nt: TGCAGTGCGATCCAGCGGGGGAAAGGCAATGAGCAGTTCTTC
CDR3aa: CSAIQRGKGNEQFF
j_gene: TRBJ2-1
abundance: -
v_gene: TRBV29-1
d_gene: TRBD2

CDR3nt: TGTGCCACCAGCAGAGATCTGACAGGCGCCGCCTATTCCTCCGGCTACACCTTC
CDR3aa: CATSRDLTGAAYSSGYTF
j_gene: TRBJ1-2
abundance: -
v_gene: TRBV15
d_gene: -

CDR3nt: TGTGCCAGCAGCTCGGGCGGCTTTTCCTACGAGCAGTACTTC
CDR3aa: CASSSGGFSYEQYF
j_gene: TRBJ2-7
abundance: -
v_gene: TRBV7-2
d_gene: -

CDR3nt: TGCAGCCCCCATAGGGGAACTGGCGAGCAGTACTTC
CDR3aa: CSPHRGTGEQYF
j_gene: TRBJ2-7
abundance: -
v_gene: TRBV29-1
d_gene: -

CDR3nt: TGTGCCAGCCGACAGGGGATTTTGGACAATGAGCAGTTCTTC
CDR3aa: CASRQGILDNEQFF
j_gene: TRBJ2-1
abundance: -
v_gene: TRBV2
d_gene: TRBD1

CDR3nt: TGTGCCAGCATTACGACTGGCCGAGGGGAGACCCAGTACTTC
CDR3aa: CASITTGRGETQYF
j_gene: TRBJ2-5
abundance: -
v_gene: TRBV6-5
d_gene: -

CDR3nt: TGTGCCAGCAGTTGGAGCAGGGCGGCTGAAGCTTTCTTT
CDR3aa: CASSWSRAAEAFF
j_gene: TRBJ1-1
abundance: -
v_gene: TRBV27
d_gene: -

CDR3nt: TGTGCCAGCAGCCTTTACGGACAGGGCGAATCTAACTATGGCTACACCTTC
CDR3aa: CASSLYGQGESNYGYTF
j_gene: TRBJ1-2
abundance: -
v_gene: TRBV5-4
d_gene: TRBD1

CDR3nt: TGTGCCAGCAGTTTGGGACAGAACACTGAAGCTTTCTTT
CDR3aa: CASSLGQNTEAFF
j_gene: TRBJ1-1
abundance: -
v_gene: TRBV28
d_gene: -

CDR3nt: TGCGCCAGCAGCTACTCCGGACAGGAAACCTACAATGAGCAGTTCTTC
CDR3aa: CASSYSGQETYNEQFF
j_gene: TRBJ2-1
abundance: -
v_gene: TRBV5-1
d_gene: TRBD1

CDR3nt: TGTGCCAGCAGTTACCACTCGACGGGTGAAGCTTTCTTT
CDR3aa: CASSYHSTGEAFF
j_gene: TRBJ1-1
abundance: -
v_gene: TRBV6-5
d_gene: -

CDR3nt: TGTGCCAGCAGCTTGGTATGGGACTCGCAGTGGAATTCACCCCTCCACTTT
CDR3aa: CASSLVWDSQWNSPLHF
j_gene: TRBJ1-6
abundance: -
v_gene: TRBV5-4
d_gene: -

CDR3nt: TGTGCCAGCAGTTACGACAGGGGGCCGGACAATGAGCAGTTCTTC
CDR3aa: CASSYDRGPDNEQFF
j_gene: TRBJ2-1
abundance: -
v_gene: TRBV6-5
d_gene: TRBD1

CDR3nt: TGTGCCAGTAGAGGGACCGCACAAGAGACCCAGTACTTC
CDR3aa: CASRGTAQETQYF
j_gene: TRBJ2-5
abundance: -
v_gene: TRBV19
d_gene: -